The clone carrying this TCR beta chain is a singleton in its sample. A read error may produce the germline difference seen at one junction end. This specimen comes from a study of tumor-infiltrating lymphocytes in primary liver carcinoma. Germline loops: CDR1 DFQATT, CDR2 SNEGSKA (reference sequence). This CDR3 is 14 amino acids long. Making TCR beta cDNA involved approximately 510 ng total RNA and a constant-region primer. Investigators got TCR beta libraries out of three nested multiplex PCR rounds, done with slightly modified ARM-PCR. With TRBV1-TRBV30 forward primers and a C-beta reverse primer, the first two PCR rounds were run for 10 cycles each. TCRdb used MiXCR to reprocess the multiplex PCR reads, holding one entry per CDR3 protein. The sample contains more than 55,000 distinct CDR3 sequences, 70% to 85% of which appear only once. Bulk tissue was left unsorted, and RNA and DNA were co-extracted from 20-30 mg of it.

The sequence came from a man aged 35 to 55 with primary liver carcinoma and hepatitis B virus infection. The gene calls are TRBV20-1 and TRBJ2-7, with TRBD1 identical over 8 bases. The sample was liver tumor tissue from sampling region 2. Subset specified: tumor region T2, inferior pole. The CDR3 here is CGAIRQGRSSEQHF. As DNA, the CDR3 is TGCGGTGCTATACGACAGGGGAGGTCGTCCGAGCAGCACTTC.